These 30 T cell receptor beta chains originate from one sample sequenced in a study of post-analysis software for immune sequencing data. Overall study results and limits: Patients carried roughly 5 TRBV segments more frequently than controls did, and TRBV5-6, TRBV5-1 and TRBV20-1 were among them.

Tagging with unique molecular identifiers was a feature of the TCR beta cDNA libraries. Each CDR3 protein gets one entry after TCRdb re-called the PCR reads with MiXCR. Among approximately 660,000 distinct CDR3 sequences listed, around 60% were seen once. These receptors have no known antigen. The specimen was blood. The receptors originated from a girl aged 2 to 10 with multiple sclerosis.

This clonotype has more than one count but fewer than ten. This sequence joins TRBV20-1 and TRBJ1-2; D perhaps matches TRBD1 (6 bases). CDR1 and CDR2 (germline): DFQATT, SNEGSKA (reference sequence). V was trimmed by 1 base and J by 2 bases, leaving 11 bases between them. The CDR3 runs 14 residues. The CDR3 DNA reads TGCAGTGCTAGAGCCGGGGACACAAACTATGGCTACACCTTC. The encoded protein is CSARAGDTNYGYTF.

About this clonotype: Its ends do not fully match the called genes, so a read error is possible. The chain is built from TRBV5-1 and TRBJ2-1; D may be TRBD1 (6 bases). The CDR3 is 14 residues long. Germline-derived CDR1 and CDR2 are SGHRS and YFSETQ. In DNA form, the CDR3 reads TGTGCCAGCAGCTTACAGGGTACCTACAATGAGCAGTTCTTC. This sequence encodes CASSLQGTYNEQFF.

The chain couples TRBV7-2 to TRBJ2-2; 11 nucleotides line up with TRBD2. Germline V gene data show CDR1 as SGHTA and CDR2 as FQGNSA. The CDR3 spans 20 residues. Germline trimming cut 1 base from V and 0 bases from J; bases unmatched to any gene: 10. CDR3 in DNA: TGTGCCAGCAGCTTAGGCCCGACGGGACTAGCGGCTTCGAACACCGGGGAGCTGTTTTTT. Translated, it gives CASSLGPTGLAASNTGELFF. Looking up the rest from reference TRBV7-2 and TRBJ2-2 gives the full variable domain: GAGVSQSPSNKVTEKGKDVELRCDPISGHTALYWYRQSLGQGLEFLIYFQGNSAPDKSGLPSDRFSAERTGGSVSTLTIQRTQQEDSAVYLCASSLGPTGLAASNTGELFFGEGSRLTVL.

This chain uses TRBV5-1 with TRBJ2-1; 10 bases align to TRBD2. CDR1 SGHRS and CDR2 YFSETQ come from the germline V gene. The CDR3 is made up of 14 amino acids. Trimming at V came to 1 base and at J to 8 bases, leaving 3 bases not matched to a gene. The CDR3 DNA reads TGCGCCAGCAGCTTGCTAGCGGGAGACCATGAGCAGTTCTTC. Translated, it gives CASSLLAGDHEQFF.

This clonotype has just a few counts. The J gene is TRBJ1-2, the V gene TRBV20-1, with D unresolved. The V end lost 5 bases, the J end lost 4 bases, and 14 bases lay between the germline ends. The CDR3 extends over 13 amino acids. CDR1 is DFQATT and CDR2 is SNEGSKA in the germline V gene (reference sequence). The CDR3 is CSAAQGNGYGYTF. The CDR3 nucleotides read TGCAGTGCTGCGCAAGGGAATGGCTATGGCTACACCTTC.

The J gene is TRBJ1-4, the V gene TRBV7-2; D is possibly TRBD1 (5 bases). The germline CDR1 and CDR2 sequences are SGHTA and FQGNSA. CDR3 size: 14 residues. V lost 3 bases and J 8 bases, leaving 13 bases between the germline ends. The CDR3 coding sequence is TGTGCCAGCAGCTTGGGGGACTTCGGGGAAAAACTGTTTTTT. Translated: CASSLGDFGEKLFF.

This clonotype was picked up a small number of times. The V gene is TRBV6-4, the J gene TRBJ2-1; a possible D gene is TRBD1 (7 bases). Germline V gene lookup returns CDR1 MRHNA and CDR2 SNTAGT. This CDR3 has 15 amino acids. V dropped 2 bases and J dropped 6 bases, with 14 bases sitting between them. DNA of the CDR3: TGTGCCAGCAGTGACAACCAGGGGGGTATCAATGAGCAGTTCTTC. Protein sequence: CASSDNQGGINEQFF.

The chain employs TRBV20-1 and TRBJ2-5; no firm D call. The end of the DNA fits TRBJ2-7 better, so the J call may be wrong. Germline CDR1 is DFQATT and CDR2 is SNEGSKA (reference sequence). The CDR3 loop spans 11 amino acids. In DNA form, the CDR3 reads TGCAGTGCTAGAAACACAGACGAGCAGTACTTC. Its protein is CSARNTDEQYF.

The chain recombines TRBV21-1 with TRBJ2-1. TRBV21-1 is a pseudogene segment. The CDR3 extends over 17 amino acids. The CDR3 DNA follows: TGTGCCAGCAGCAAAGCGTCCGCACCCAAGGGAAGCAATGAGCAGTTCTTC. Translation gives CASSKASAPKGSNEQFF.

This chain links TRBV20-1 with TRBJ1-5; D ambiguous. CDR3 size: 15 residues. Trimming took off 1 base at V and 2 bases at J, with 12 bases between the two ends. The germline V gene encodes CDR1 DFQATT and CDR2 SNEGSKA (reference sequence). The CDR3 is CSARGGGRGNQPQHF. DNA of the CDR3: TGCAGTGCTAGAGGCGGAGGGAGGGGCAATCAGCCCCAGCATTTT.

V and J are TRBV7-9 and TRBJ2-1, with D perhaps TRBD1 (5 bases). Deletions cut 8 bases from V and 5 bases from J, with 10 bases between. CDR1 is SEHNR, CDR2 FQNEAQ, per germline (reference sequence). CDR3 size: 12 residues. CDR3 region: CASQWGDNEQFF. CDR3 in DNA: TGTGCCAGCCAGTGGGGCGACAATGAGCAGTTCTTC.

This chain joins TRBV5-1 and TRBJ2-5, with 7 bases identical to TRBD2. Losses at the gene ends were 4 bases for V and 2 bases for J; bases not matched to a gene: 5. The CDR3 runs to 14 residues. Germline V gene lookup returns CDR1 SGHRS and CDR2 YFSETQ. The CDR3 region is CASSESSGQETQYF. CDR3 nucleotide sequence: TGCGCCAGCAGCGAATCTAGCGGACAAGAGACCCAGTACTTC.

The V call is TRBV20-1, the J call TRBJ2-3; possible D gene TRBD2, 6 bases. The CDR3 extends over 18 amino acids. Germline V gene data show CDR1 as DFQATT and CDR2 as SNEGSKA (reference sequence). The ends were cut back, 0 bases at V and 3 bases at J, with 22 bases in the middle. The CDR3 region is CSARDGERGGGSTDTQYF. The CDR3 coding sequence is TGCAGTGCTAGAGATGGCGAGAGAGGAGGAGGGAGTACAGATACGCAGTATTTT.

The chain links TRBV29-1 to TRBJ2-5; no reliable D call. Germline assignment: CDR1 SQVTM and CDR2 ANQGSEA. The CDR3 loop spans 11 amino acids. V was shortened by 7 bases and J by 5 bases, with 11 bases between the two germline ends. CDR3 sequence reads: CSARFWETQYF. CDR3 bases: TGCAGCGCCCGTTTCTGGGAGACCCAGTACTTC.

In nucleotides, the CDR3 is TGTGCCAGCTATTCGTCTAACTATGGCTACACCTTC. Amino acids: CASYSSNYGYTF. The rearrangement links TRBV7-6 to TRBJ1-2, with D uncertain. V dropped 8 bases and J dropped 0 bases, with 7 bases sitting between them. The germline V gene encodes CDR1 SGHVS and CDR2 FNYEAQ. The CDR3 extends over 12 amino acids.

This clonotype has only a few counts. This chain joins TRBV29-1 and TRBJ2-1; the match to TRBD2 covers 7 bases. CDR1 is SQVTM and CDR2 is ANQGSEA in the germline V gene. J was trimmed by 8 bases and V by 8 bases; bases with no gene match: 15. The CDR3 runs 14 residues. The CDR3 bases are TGCAGCCACCAGGGCGCGGGGGTTGGCGATGAGCAGTTCTTC. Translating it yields CSHQGAGVGDEQFF.

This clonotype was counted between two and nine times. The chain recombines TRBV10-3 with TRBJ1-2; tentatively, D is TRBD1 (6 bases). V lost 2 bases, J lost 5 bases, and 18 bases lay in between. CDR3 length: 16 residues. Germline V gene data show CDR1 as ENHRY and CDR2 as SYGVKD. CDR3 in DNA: TGTGCCATCAGTGAGGGCACAGGGAGGAGCTGGTATGGCTACACCTTC. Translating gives CAISEGTGRSWYGYTF.

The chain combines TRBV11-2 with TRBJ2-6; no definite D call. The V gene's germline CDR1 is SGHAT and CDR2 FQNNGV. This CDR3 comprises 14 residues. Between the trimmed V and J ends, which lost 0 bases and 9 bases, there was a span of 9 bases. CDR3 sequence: CASSLDLRSNVLTF. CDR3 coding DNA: TGTGCCAGCAGCTTAGACCTTAGGAGCAACGTCCTGACTTTC.

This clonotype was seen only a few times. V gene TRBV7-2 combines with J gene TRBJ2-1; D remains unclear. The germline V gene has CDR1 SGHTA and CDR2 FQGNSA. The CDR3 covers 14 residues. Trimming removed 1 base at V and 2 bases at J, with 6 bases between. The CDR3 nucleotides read TGTGCCAGCAGCTTAGGGTACCCCTACAATGAGCAGTTCTTC. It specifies CASSLGYPYNEQFF.

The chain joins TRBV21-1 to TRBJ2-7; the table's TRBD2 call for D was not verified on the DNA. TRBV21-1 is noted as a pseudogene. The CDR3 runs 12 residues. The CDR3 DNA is TGTGCCAGCAGCAACGGGGGGGGCGAGCAGTACTTC. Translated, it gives CASSNGGGEQYF.

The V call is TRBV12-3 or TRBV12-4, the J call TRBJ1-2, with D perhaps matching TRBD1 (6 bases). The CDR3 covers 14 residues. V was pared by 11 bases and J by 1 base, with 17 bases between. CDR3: CAVLPDSLNYGYTF. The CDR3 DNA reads TGTGCCGTTCTCCCGGACAGTCTTAACTATGGCTACACCTTC.

Here the CDR3 DNA reads TGCGCCAGCAGCCATTCCCGGTCTGGGGCCAACGTCCTGACTTTC. Its protein is CASSHSRSGANVLTF. The chain is built from TRBV4-3 and TRBJ2-6; D remains ambiguous. The CDR3 has 15 residues. V was cut by 3 bases and J by 1 base, with 7 bases left in between. Per germline, CDR1 LGHNA and CDR2 YSLEER.

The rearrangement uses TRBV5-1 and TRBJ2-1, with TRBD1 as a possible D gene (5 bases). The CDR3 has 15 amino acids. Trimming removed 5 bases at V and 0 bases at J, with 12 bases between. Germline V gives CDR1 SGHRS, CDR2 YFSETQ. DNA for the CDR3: TGCGCCAGCAGGGACACACGCAGCTCCTACAATGAGCAGTTCTTC. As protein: CASRDTRSSYNEQFF.

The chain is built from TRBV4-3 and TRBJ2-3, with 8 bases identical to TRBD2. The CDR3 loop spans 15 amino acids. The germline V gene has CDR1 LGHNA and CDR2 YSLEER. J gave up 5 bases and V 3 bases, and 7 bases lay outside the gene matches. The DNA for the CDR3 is TGCGCCAGCAGCCAGGATTTCGGGGGGGAAGATACGCAGTATTTT. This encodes CASSQDFGGEDTQYF.

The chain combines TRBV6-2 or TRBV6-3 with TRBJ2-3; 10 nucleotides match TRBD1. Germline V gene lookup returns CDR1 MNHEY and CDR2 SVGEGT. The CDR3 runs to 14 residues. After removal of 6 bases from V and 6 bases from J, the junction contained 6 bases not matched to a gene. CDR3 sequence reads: CASSSGTGEDTQYF. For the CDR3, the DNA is TGTGCCAGCAGCTCCGGGACAGGGGAGGATACGCAGTATTTT.

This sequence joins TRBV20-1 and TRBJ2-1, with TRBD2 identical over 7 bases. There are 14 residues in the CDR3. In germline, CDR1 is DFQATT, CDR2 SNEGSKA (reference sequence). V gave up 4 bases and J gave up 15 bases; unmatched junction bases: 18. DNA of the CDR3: TGCAGTGCTAATGGGGGGGAACGGGAACACACGCGGTTCTTC. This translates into CSANGGEREHTRFF.

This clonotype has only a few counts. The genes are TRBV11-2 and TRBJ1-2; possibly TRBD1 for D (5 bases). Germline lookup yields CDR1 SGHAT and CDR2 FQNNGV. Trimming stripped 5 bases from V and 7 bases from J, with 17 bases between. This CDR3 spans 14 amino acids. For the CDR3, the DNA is TGTGCCAGCAGCCGACGGGACCAGGATGGTGGCTACACCTTC. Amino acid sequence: CASSRRDQDGGYTF.

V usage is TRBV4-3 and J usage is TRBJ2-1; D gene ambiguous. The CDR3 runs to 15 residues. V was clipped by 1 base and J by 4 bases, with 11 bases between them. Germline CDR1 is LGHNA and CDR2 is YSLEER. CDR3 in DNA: TGCGCCAGCAGCCAAGGGCTGGGAACTTACAATGAGCAGTTCTTC. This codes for CASSQGLGTYNEQFF.

The CDR3 DNA sequence: TGTGCCATCAGTGAGTCCGAGATGACAGGGAACGAGCAGTACTTC. Protein sequence: CAISESEMTGNEQYF. This chain connects TRBV10-3 to TRBJ2-7, with TRBD1 matching over 7 bases. The germline CDR1 and CDR2 sequences are ENHRY and SYGVKD. The CDR3 has 15 amino acids. V lost 0 bases to trimming and J lost 5 bases; unmatched junction nucleotides: 7.

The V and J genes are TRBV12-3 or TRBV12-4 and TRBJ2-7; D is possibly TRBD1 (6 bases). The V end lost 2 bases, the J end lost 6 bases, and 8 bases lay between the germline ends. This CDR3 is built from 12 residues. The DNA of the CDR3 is TGTGCCAGCAGTTTATGGGGGCTCGAGCAGTACTTC. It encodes CASSLWGLEQYF.